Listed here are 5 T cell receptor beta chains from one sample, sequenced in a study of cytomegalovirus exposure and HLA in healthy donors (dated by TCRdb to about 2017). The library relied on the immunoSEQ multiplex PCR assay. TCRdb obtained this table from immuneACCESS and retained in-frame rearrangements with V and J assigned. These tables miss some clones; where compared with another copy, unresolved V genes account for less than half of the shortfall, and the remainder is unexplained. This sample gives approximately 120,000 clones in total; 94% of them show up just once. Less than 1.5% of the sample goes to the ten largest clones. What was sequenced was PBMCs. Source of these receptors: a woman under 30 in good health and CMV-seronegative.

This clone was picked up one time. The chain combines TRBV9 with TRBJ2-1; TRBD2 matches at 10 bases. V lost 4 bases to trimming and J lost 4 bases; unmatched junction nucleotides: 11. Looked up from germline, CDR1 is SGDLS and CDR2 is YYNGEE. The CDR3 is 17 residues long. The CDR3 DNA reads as TGTGCCAGCAGCCCAGGGGGGCCTAGCGGGGGATACAATGAGCAGTTCTTC. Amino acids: CASSPGGPSGGYNEQFF.

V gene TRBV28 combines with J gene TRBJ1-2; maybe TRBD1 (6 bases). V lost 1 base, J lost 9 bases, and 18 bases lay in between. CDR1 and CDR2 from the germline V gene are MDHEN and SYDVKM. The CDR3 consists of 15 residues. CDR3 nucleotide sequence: TGTGCCAGCAGTTTATTGACCCGAAACCGGGACAGCTACACCTTC. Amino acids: CASSLLTRNRDSYTF.

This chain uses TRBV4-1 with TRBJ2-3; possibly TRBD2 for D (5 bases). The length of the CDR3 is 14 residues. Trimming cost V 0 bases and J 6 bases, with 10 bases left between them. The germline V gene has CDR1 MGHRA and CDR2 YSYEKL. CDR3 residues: CASSQDGNGDTQYF. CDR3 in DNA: TGCGCCAGCAGCCAAGACGGGAATGGGGATACGCAGTATTTT.

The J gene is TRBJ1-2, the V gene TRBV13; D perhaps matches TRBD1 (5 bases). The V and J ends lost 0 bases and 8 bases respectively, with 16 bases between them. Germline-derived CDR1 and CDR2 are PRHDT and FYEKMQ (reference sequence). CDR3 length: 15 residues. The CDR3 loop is CASSLGLGRGQGYTF. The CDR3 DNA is TGTGCCAGCAGCTTAGGCCTCGGGCGGGGCCAGGGCTACACCTTC.

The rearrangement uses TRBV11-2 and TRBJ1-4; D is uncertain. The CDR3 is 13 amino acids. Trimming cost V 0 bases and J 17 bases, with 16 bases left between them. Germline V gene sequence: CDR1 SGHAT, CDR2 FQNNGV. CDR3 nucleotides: TGTGCCAGCAGCTTAGATGCCTTTGGTCAGGTCTTTTTT. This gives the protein CASSLDAFGQVFF.